Detailed here is one T cell receptor beta chain. The data are from a study of blood T cell repertoires in COVID-19. The V gene lost 9 bases and the J gene lost 2 bases, with 8 bases spanning the gap. Germline V gene sequence: CDR1 LNHDA, CDR2 SQIVND (reference sequence). CDR3 length: 12 residues. The Seattle patients joined while their infection was active and were tracked longitudinally afterward. Original handling: Cell counts per sample came from amplifying reference gene primers. Repertoires were generated with immunoSEQ multiplex PCR, while TCRdb's copy carries only in-frame clones and drops some. Clone size and V and J calls were adopted from that table, with D and trimming inferred from the DNA. The repertoire holds a few hundred thousand clones, with just under 90% as singletons.

V usage is TRBV19 and J usage is TRBJ1-5; TRBD1 might be the D (5 bases). The clonotype comes from a woman under 40 with COVID-19, enrolled during active disease. The specimen sequenced was peripheral blood. This chain's CDR3 is CASQGGNQPQHF. In nucleotides, the CDR3 is TGTGCCAGCCAGGGTGGCAATCAGCCCCAGCATTTT. Complete variable domain (other parts from reference TRBV19 and TRBJ1-5): DGGITQSPKYLFRKEGQNVTLSCEQNLNHDAMYWYRQDPGQGLRLIYYSQIVNDFQKGDIAEGYSVSREKKESFPLTVTSAQKNPTAFYLCASQGGNQPQHFGDGTRLSIL.